This TCR beta chain appears in the sequencing data of a study of control samples from healthy donors and cancer patients. Here immunoSEQ multiplex PCR was the method, and the copy in TCRdb shows in-frame clones only, minus some. The sample shows some 200,000 clones, 85% to 95% of them seen only once. Trimming took off 5 bases at V and 7 bases at J, with 19 bases between the two ends. This CDR3 spans 15 amino acids. Germline CDR1 and CDR2: SEHNR and FQNEAQ (reference sequence). J is TRBJ2-3 and V is TRBV7-9; a possible D gene is TRBD2 (6 bases). The receptor comes from a middle-aged man in good health. The sequenced material came from blood. In nucleotides, the CDR3 is TGTGCCAGCAGCCTAATAGCGGTCCGAGGGAATACGCAGTATTTT. Amino acids: CASSLIAVRGNTQYF.